The 25 T cell receptor beta chains in this list originate from one sample, sequenced in a study of Graves' ophthalmopathy and Graves' hyperthyroidism. Researchers took RNA transcripts and amplified TCR beta CDR3 regions from them. The library came from an HTBI-primed first-round RT-PCR and a second-round multiplex PCR. In TCRdb, the multiplex PCR reads were re-called with MiXCR into one record per CDR3 protein. The repertoire includes 1 million to 1.3 million distinct CDR3 sequences, 35% to 45% of them detected once, and around 10% sits in the top ten. The sequenced sample was peripheral blood or thyroid tissue (not recorded which). These TCRs come from an adult man with Graves' hyperthyroidism.

The V and J genes are TRBV7-9 and TRBJ1-2; D uncertain. V was shortened by 3 bases and J by 5 bases, with 19 bases between the two germline ends. In germline, CDR1 is SEHNR, CDR2 FQNEAQ (reference sequence). The CDR3 runs 16 residues. The CDR3 sequence is CASSFAAGVPQYGYTF. The CDR3 DNA sequence: TGTGCCAGCAGCTTCGCGGCGGGCGTCCCCCAATATGGCTACACCTTC. The full variable domain, in which reference TRBV7-9 and TRBJ1-2 provide the parts outside the CDR3, is DTGVSQNPRHKITKRGQNVTFRCDPISEHNRLYWYRQTLGQGPEFLTYFQNEAQLEKSRLLSDRFSAERPKGSFSTLEIQRTEQGDSAMYLCASSFAAGVPQYGYTFGSGTRLTVV.

A few counts support this clonotype. V and J are TRBV20-1 and TRBJ1-5; D is unclear. V was pared by 6 bases and J by 1 base, with 22 bases between. This CDR3 region has 17 residues. CDR1 is DFQATT and CDR2 is SNEGSKA in the germline V gene (reference sequence). The CDR3 here is CSAQRPGPPLSNQPQHF. Here the CDR3 DNA reads TGCAGTGCCCAACGTCCGGGCCCCCCTCTCAGCAATCAGCCCCAGCATTTT.

V and J are TRBV30 and TRBJ1-2, with a weak D call TRBD1 (6 bases). Germline-derived CDR1 and CDR2 are GTSNPN and SVGIG (reference sequence). The CDR3 extends over 12 amino acids. CDR3 amino acids: CAISQGNYGYTF. The CDR3 DNA reads TGTGCGATATCACAGGGCAACTATGGCTACACCTTC.

This chain links TRBV20-1 with TRBJ1-1; D call uncertain. The germline V and J ends were trimmed by 2 bases and 1 base, with 8 bases remaining between them. This CDR3 is 13 amino acids long. In germline, CDR1 is DFQATT, CDR2 SNEGSKA (reference sequence). The DNA of the CDR3 is TGCAGTGCTAGATGGTTGGGGAACACTGAAGCTTTCTTT. This translates into CSARWLGNTEAFF.

V gene TRBV14 combines with J gene TRBJ2-7; 10 nucleotides align to TRBD2. The CDR3 length is 14 residues. J gave up 9 bases and V 5 bases, and 10 bases lay outside the gene matches. The germline V gene has CDR1 SGHDN and CDR2 FVKESK. This CDR3 is CASSSIAGGPPQYF. The CDR3 bases are TGTGCCAGCAGCTCTATAGCGGGAGGACCCCCGCAGTACTTC.

This clonotype was seen only a few times. The gene calls are TRBV9 and TRBJ2-7, with TRBD2 identical over 8 bases. Germline CDR1 and CDR2: SGDLS and YYNGEE. The V and J ends lost 0 bases and 2 bases, in that order; junction bases with no gene match: 7. The CDR3 is made up of 16 amino acids. CDR3 in amino acids: CASSVDAGGITYEQYF. The CDR3 nucleotides read TGTGCCAGCAGCGTAGACGCGGGAGGAATCACCTACGAGCAGTACTTC.

This clonotype was seen only once. The chain has TRBV19 and TRBJ2-5; 9 nucleotides match TRBD1. CDR1 is LNHDA, CDR2 SQIVND, per germline (reference sequence). V lost 11 bases, J lost 2 bases, and 9 bases stayed unmatched. This CDR3 comprises 14 residues. The CDR3 loop is CAASSDRGQETQYF. The CDR3 bases are TGTGCCGCATCCTCTGACAGGGGGCAAGAGACCCAGTACTTC.

This clonotype was recorded at least ten times. The V gene is TRBV7-6, the J gene TRBJ2-7; 7 positions match TRBD2. Germline CDR1 is SGHVS and CDR2 is FNYEAQ. J gave up 3 bases and V 5 bases, and 4 bases lay outside the gene matches. CDR3 length: 13 residues. Written as DNA, the CDR3 is TGTGCCAGCAGCCCGGGGGGAGACTACGAGCAGTACTTC. Encoded protein: CASSPGGDYEQYF.

The rearrangement links TRBV2 to TRBJ1-6; 8 nucleotides agree with TRBD1. The CDR3 has 14 amino acids. Germline V CDR1 and CDR2: SNHLY, FYNNEI. Trimming at V came to 8 bases and at J to 7 bases, leaving 7 bases not matched to a gene. The CDR3 loop is CASPNRDRNSPLHF. The CDR3 DNA follows: TGTGCCAGCCCGAACCGGGACAGGAATTCACCCCTCCACTTT.

At least ten counts were recorded for this clonotype. The rearrangement links TRBV10-2 to TRBJ1-2, with D hard to call. CDR3 length: 12 residues. CDR1 and CDR2 (germline): WSHSY, SAAADI. The V end was cut by 3 bases, the J end by 4 bases, with 6 bases between. The CDR3 region is CASSELIYGYTF. The CDR3 nucleotides are TGCGCCAGCAGTGAACTGATCTATGGCTACACCTTC.

The chain uses TRBV6-5 and TRBJ1-1, with TRBD1 identical over 9 bases. Trimming removed 2 bases from V and 11 bases from J; junction bases left unmatched: 18. There are 17 residues in the CDR3. Germline assignment: CDR1 MNHEY and CDR2 SVGAGI. The CDR3 here is CASSYRAVNTGGAGAFF. CDR3 in DNA: TGTGCCAGCAGTTACCGGGCCGTGAATACAGGGGGCGCGGGGGCTTTCTTT.

The rearrangement links TRBV25-1 to TRBJ2-7; the D gene is possibly TRBD1 (5 bases). This CDR3 has 15 residues. Trimming took off 4 bases at V and 2 bases at J, with 15 bases between the two ends. Per germline, CDR1 MGHDK and CDR2 SYGVNS. CDR3 in amino acids: CASSGSLVGPYEQYF. In DNA, the CDR3 is TGTGCCAGCAGTGGTTCATTAGTGGGGCCCTACGAGCAGTACTTC.

This rearrangement joins TRBV6-1 to TRBJ2-5; D is perhaps TRBD1 (6 bases). The CDR3 contains 14 residues. Trimming left V 5 bases short and J 9 bases short, with 19 bases between. The germline V gene has CDR1 MNHNS and CDR2 SASEGT. This chain's CDR3 is CASSWEQGTQPQYF. The CDR3 bases are TGTGCCAGCAGTTGGGAACAGGGAACTCAGCCCCAGTACTTC.

The rearrangement links TRBV10-3 to TRBJ2-5; tentatively, D is TRBD1 (6 bases). This CDR3 has 12 residues. CDR1 is ENHRY and CDR2 is SYGVKD in the germline V gene. The germline V and J ends were trimmed by 8 bases and 6 bases, with 13 bases remaining between them. This chain's CDR3 is CAIGGGIKTQYF. Here the CDR3 DNA reads TGTGCCATCGGGGGCGGCATAAAGACCCAGTACTTC.

This chain connects TRBV15 to TRBJ2-2; D is perhaps TRBD1 (5 bases). Trimming removed 1 base from V and 2 bases from J, with 14 bases in between. CDR3 length: 17 residues. Germline assignment: CDR1 LNHNV and CDR2 YYDKDF (reference sequence). The CDR3 DNA reads as TGTGCCACCAGCAGAGTTGGGGTAACAGGAAACACCGGGGAGCTGTTTTTT. Translating it yields CATSRVGVTGNTGELFF. The complete variable domain, with remaining parts taken from reference TRBV15 and TRBJ2-2, reads DAMVIQNPRYQVTQFGKPVTLSCSQTLNHNVMYWYQQKSSQAPKLLFHYYDKDFNNEADTPDNFQSRRPNTSFCFLDIRSPGLGDTAMYLCATSRVGVTGNTGELFFGEGSRLTVL.

The chain has TRBV4-1 and TRBJ1-5, with a weak D call TRBD1 (5 bases). The CDR3 is 17 amino acids. V lost 0 bases to trimming and J lost 0 bases, with 12 bases between them. Germline V CDR1 and CDR2: MGHRA, YSYEKL. CDR3 amino acids: CASSQDGAEYSNQPQHF. CDR3 coding DNA: TGCGCCAGCAGCCAAGATGGGGCGGAGTATAGCAATCAGCCCCAGCATTTT.

This clonotype was seen a few times. One base away lies a much larger clone, so this may be a sequencing read error. The chain is built from TRBV5-4 and TRBJ1-2; 8 bases fit TRBD1. Germline lookup yields CDR1 SGHNT and CDR2 YYREEE (reference sequence). CDR3 length equals 13 residues. V shed 4 bases, J shed 3 bases, and the junction held 2 bases outside the gene matches. CDR3 DNA: TGTGCCAGCAGCGAGACAGGGGACTATGGCTACACCTTC. It yields the protein CASSETGDYGYTF.

This clonotype showed up just a few times. The V call is TRBV12-3 or TRBV12-4, the J call TRBJ2-7; D possibly uses TRBD1 or TRBD2 (6 bases each). This CDR3 has 11 residues. Trimming removed 5 bases at V and 9 bases at J, with 11 bases between. CDR3 sequence reads: CASSRGQGQYF. The CDR3 DNA reads TGTGCCAGCAGTCGGGGGCAGGGGCAGTACTTC.

This clonotype was detected once. This may be a read error, as it is one base from a much larger clone. The J gene is TRBJ1-4, the V gene TRBV19; D not certain. This CDR3 is built from 13 residues. From germline, CDR1 is LNHDA and CDR2 SQIVND (reference sequence). V was clipped by 4 bases and J by 5 bases, with 8 bases between them. CDR3 nucleotide sequence: TGTGCCAGTAGTAGGCAGGTGAATGAAAAACTGTTTTTT. Translated, it gives CASSRQVNEKLFF.

The chain combines TRBV6-2 or TRBV6-3 with TRBJ1-1, with D possibly matching TRBD1 (5 bases). Germline V gene sequence: CDR1 MNHEY, CDR2 SVGEGT. The CDR3 totals 14 residues. The V and J ends lost 3 bases and 5 bases respectively, with 13 bases between them. CDR3: CASSYRAGWTEAFF. The DNA for the CDR3 is TGTGCCAGCAGTTATCGGGCAGGGTGGACTGAAGCTTTCTTT.

A few counts support this clonotype. At one end the junction does not follow the germline gene, possibly because of a read error. The CDR3 loop is CASSQARGRVYEQYF. The CDR3, as DNA: TGCGCCAGCAGCCAAGCTCGGGGGAGGGTCTACGAGCAGTACTTC. V and J are TRBV7-2 and TRBJ2-7; 7 bases match TRBD2. Germline lookup yields CDR1 SGHTA and CDR2 FQGNSA. This CDR3 is 15 amino acids long.

This clonotype showed up many times. One end of the junction does not line up with germline, which may come from a read error. The chain carries TRBV14 and TRBJ1-1, with a weak D call TRBD1 (5 bases). The V gene's germline CDR1 is SGHDN and CDR2 FVKESK. The CDR3 is 14 amino acids. The CDR3 DNA is TGTGCCAGCAGCCAAGGGGGCTGGGGACCTGAGGCTTTCTTT. Protein: CASSQGGWGPEAFF.

This clonotype was detected once. The chain combines TRBV30 with TRBJ2-7; TRBD1 matches at 11 bases. Germline V lookup: CDR1 GTSNPN, CDR2 SVGIG (reference sequence). V was clipped by 5 bases and J by 6 bases; unmatched bases: 6. The CDR3 is 13 amino acids. CDR3 loop: CAWGRDRGSEQYF. The DNA for the CDR3 is TGTGCCTGGGGAAGGGACAGGGGGTCCGAGCAGTACTTC.

The chain links TRBV9 to TRBJ2-5; 7 bases are shared with TRBD1. The CDR3 spans 15 residues. The ends lost 4 bases at V and 5 bases at J; junction bases unmatched: 11. Germline values: CDR1 SGDLS, CDR2 YYNGEE. In DNA, the CDR3 is TGTGCCAGCAGCCCCCAGACAGGGTATTTGGAGACCCAGTACTTC. This translates into CASSPQTGYLETQYF.

This clonotype was seen a few times. This rearrangement joins TRBV12-3 or TRBV12-4 to TRBJ1-3, with D unclear. This CDR3 is built from 12 residues. The V gene lost 3 bases and the J gene lost 6 bases, with 6 bases spanning the gap. DNA for the CDR3: TGTGCCAGCAGTTTTCCCGCAAACACCATATATTTT. Its protein product is CASSFPANTIYF.